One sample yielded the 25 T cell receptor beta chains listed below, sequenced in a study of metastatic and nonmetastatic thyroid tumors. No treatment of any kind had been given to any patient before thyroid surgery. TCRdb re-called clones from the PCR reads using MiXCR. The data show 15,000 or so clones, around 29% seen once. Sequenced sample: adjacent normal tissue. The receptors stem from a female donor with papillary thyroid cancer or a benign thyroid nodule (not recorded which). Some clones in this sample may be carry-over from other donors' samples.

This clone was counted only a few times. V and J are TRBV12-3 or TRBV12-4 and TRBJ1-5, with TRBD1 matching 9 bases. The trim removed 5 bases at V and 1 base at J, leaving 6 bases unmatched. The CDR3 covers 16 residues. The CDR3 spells CASSLSGTGSNQPQHF. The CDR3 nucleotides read TGTGCCAGCAGTCTATCCGGGACAGGGAGCAATCAGCCCCAGCATTTT.

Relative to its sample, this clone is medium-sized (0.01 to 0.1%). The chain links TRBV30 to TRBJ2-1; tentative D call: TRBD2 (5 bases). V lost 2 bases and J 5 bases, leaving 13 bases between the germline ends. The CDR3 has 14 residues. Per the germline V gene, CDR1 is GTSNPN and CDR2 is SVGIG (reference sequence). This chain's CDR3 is CAWSTWGANNEQFF. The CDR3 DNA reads TGTGCCTGGAGTACTTGGGGAGCCAACAATGAGCAGTTCTTC.

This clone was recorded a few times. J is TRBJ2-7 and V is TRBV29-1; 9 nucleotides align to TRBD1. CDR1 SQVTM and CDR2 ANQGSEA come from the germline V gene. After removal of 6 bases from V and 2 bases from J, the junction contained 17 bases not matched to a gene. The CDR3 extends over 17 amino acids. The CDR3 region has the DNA TGCAGCGTCTTAATGCGCGGGACAGGGAAGGGCCCCTACGAGCAGTACTTC. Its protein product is CSVLMRGTGKGPYEQYF.

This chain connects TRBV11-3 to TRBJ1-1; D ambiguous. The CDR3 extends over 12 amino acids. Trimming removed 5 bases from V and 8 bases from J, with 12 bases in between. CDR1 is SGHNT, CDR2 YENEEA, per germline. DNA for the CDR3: TGTGCCAGCAGCCCCTTAGACAAGGAAGCTTTCTTT. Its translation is CASSPLDKEAFF. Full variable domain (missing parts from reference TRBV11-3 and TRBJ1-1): EAGVVQSPRYKIIEKKQPVAFWCNPISGHNTLYWYLQNLGQGPELLIRYENEEAVDDSQLPKDRFSAERLKGVDSTLKIQPAELGDSAVYLCASSPLDKEAFFGQGTRLTVV.

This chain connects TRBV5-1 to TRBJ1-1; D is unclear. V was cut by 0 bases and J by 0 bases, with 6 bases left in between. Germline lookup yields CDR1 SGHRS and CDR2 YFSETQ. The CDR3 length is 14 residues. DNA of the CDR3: TGCGCCAGCAGCTTGGCACAAATGAACACTGAAGCTTTCTTT. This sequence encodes CASSLAQMNTEAFF.

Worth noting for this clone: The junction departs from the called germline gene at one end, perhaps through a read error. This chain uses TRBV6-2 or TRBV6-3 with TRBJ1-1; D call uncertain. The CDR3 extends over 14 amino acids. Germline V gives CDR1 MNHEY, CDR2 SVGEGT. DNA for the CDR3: TGTGCCAGCAGTTACCGCGTAGGCGACACTGAGGCTTTCTTT. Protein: CASSYRVGDTEAFF.

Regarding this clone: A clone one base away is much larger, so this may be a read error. CDR3 residues: CAWRVFSGGAGTEAFF. The CDR3 DNA follows: TGTGCCTGGAGGGTGTTTTCAGGGGGGGCAGGCACTGAAGCCTTCTTT. This rearrangement joins TRBV30 to TRBJ1-1; TRBD1 agrees at 7 bases. The CDR3 covers 16 residues. The germline gives CDR1 GTSNPN, CDR2 SVGIG (reference sequence).

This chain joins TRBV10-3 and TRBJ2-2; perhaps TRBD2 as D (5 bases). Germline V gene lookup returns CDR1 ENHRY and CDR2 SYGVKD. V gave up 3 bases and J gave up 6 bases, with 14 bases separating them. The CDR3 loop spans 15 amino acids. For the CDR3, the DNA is TGTGCCATCAGTGACGATGGGAGTTCGGCCGGGGAGCTGTTTTTT. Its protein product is CAISDDGSSAGELFF.

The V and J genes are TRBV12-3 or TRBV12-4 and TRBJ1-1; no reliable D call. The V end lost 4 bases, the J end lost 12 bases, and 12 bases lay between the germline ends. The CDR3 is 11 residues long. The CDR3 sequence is CASSYARVTFF. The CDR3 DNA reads TGTGCCAGCAGTTATGCCCGAGTGACTTTCTTT.

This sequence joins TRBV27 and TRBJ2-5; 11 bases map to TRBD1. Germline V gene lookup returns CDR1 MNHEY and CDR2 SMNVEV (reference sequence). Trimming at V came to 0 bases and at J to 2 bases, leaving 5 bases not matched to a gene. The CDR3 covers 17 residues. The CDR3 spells CASSLSGQGGLQETQYF. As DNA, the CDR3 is TGTGCCAGCAGTTTATCGGGACAGGGGGGTCTGCAAGAGACCCAGTACTTC.

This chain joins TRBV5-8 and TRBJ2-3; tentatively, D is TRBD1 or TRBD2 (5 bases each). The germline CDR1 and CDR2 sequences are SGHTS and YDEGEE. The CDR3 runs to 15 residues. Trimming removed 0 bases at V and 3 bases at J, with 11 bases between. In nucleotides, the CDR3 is TGTGCCAGCAGCTTGGCGGGACCCACGACAGATACGCAGTATTTT. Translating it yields CASSLAGPTTDTQYF.

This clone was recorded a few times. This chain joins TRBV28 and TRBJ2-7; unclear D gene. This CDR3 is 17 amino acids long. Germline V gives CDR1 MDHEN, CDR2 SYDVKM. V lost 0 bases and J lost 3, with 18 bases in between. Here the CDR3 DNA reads TGTGCCAGCAGTTTATGCCAGGCCTTCCTCGGGTGCTACGAGCAGTACTTC. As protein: CASSLCQAFLGCYEQYF.

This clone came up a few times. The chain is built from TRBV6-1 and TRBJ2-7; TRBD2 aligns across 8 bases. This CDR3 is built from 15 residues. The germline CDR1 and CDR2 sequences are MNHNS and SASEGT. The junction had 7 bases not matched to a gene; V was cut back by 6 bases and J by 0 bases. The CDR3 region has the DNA TGTGCCAGCAGGGCGGGGGGACATGTCTCCTACGAGCAGTACTTC. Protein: CASRAGGHVSYEQYF.

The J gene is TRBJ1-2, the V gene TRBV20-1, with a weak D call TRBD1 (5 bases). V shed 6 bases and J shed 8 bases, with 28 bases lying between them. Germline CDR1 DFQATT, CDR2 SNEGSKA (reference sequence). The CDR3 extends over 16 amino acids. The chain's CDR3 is CSAPNGWGGMARGYTF. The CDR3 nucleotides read TGCAGTGCCCCAAATGGTTGGGGGGGGATGGCTAGGGGCTACACCTTC.

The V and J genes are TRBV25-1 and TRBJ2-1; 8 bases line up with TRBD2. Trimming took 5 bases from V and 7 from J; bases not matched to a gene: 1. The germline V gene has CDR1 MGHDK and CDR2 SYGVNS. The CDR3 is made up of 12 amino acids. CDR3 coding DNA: TGTGCCAGCAGTAGACTAGCGAATGAGCAGTTCTTC. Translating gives CASSRLANEQFF. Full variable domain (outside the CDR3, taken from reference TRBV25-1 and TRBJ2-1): EADIYQTPRYLVIGTGKKITLECSQTMGHDKMYWYQQDPGMELHLIHYSYGVNSTEKGDLSSESTVSRIRTEHFPLTLESARPSHTSQYLCASSRLANEQFFGPGTRLTVL.

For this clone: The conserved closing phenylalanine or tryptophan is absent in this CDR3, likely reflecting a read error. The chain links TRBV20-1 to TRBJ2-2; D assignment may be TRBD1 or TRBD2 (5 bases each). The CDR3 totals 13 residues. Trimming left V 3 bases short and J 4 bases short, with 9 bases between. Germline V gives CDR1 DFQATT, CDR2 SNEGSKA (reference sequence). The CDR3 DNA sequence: TGCAGTGCTAGGGTGGGACCCACCGGGGAGCTGTTTTCT. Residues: CSARVGPTGELFS.

As DNA, the CDR3 is TGCAGTGCTGTGGCTGGGCGGCAGTACAATCAGCCCCAGCATTTT. It encodes CSAVAGRQYNQPQHF. The V call is TRBV20-1, the J call TRBJ1-5; D gene uncertain. This CDR3 has 15 residues. The germline gives CDR1 DFQATT, CDR2 SNEGSKA (reference sequence). V was clipped by 5 bases and J by 3 bases, with 17 bases between them.

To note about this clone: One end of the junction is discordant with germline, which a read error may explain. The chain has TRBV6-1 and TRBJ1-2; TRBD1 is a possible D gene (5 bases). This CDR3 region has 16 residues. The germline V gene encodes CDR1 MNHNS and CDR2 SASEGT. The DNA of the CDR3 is TGTGTCAGCAGCGAACCTCAGGGCCAGACTAACTATGGCTACACCTTC. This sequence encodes CVSSEPQGQTNYGYTF.

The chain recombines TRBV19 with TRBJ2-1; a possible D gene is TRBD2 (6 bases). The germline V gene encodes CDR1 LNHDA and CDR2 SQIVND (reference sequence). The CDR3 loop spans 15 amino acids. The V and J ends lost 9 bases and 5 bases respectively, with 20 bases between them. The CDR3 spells CASSTLARAHNEQFF. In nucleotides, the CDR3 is TGTGCCAGCTCTACCCTAGCGAGGGCCCACAATGAGCAGTTCTTC.

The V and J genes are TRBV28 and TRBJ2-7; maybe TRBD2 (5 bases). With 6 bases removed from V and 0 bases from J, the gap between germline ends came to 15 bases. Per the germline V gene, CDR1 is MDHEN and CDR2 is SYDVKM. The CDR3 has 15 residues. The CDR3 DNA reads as TGTGCCAGCAGCACCAGCGGAAAAAGCTCCTACGAGCAGTACTTC. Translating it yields CASSTSGKSSYEQYF.

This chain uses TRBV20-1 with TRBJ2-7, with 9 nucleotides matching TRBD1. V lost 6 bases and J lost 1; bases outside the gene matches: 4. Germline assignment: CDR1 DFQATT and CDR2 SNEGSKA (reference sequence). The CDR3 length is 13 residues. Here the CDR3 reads CSAGTGPSYEQYF. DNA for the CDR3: TGCAGTGCCGGGACAGGGCCTTCCTACGAGCAGTACTTC.

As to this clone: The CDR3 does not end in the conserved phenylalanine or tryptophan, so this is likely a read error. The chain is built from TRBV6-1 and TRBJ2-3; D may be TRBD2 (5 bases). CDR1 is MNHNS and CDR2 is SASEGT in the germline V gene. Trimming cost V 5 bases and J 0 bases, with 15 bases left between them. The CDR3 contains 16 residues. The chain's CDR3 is CASSTTASGSTDTQYS. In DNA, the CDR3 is TGTGCCAGCAGTACGACGGCCAGCGGCAGCACAGATACGCAGTATTCT.

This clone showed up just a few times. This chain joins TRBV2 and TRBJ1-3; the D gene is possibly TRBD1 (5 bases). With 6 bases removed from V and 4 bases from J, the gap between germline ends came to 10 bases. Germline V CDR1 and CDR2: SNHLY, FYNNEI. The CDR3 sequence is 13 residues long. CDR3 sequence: CASRMTDGNTIYF. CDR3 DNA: TGTGCCAGCAGGATGACAGACGGAAACACCATATATTTT.

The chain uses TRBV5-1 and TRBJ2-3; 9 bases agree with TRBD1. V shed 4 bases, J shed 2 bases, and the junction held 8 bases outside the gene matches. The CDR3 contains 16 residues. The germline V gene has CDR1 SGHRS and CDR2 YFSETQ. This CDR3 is CASSPATGGLTDTQYF. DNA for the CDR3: TGCGCCAGCAGCCCCGCGACAGGGGGTCTCACAGATACGCAGTATTTT.

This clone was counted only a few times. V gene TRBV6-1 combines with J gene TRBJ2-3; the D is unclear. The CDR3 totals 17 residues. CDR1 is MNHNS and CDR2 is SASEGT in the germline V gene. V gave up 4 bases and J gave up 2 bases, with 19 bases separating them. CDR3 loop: CASSAPGPRSPTDTQYF. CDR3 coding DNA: TGTGCCAGCAGTGCCCCGGGCCCTAGGTCCCCCACAGATACGCAGTATTTT.